The 28 T cell receptor beta chains reported below all come from one sample, sequenced in a study of shared clonotypes between healthy human individuals. Profiled with immunoSEQ multiplex PCR; TCRdb holds only in-frame clones, not every one. The data contain under 1,100,000 clones, 60% to 80% of them singletons. Sample: memory CD4+ T cells sorted from blood. The subset: CD45RA-negative fraction. All receptors come from a young man in good health.

CDR3 in amino acids: CASSPGGKREWQYF. The CDR3 nucleotides read TGTGCCAGCAGCCCTGGGGGGAAGCGGGAGTGGCAGTACTTC. This sequence joins TRBV4-2 and TRBJ2-7, with 8 positions matching TRBD2. The CDR3 consists of 14 residues. V gave up 4 bases and J gave up 9 bases; unmatched junction bases: 11. Germline values: CDR1 LGHNA, CDR2 YNFKEQ.

V and J are TRBV19 and TRBJ1-2; possible D gene TRBD1, 6 bases. CDR3 length: 15 residues. The V end was cut by 0 bases, the J end by 7 bases, with 15 bases between. The germline V gene encodes CDR1 LNHDA and CDR2 SQIVND (reference sequence). The CDR3 sequence is CASSIDLGTGSGYTF. The CDR3 DNA sequence: TGTGCCAGTAGTATAGATCTGGGAACAGGGAGTGGCTACACCTTC.

The chain uses TRBV6-5 and TRBJ1-6; D unclear. Trimming took 8 bases from V and 11 from J, leaving 19 bases between them. The germline V gene encodes CDR1 MNHEY and CDR2 SVGAGI. This CDR3 comprises 14 residues. For the CDR3, the DNA is TGTGCCAGCCTCCTCGACGGATTTTTGACACCCCTCCACTTT. This sequence encodes CASLLDGFLTPLHF.

The chain is built from TRBV27 and TRBJ2-2; D gene unclear. Germline lookup yields CDR1 MNHEY and CDR2 SMNVEV (reference sequence). V was cut by 3 bases and J by 6 bases, with 5 bases left in between. The CDR3 contains 12 residues. As DNA, the CDR3 is TGTGCCAGCAGTTTGTTGGCCGGGGAGCTGTTTTTT. This sequence encodes CASSLLAGELFF.

The genes are TRBV4-1 and TRBJ2-3, with 10 bases matching TRBD2. This CDR3 is built from 18 residues. J gave up 2 bases and V 8 bases, and 16 bases lay outside the gene matches. CDR1 is MGHRA, CDR2 YSYEKL, per germline. The CDR3 region is CASRFLAGGHPSTDTQYF. The CDR3 DNA reads as TGCGCCAGCCGTTTCTTAGCGGGGGGACACCCCTCCACAGATACGCAGTATTTT.

The rearrangement uses TRBV6-5 and TRBJ1-6; weak D call: TRBD1 (5 bases). The CDR3 length is 15 residues. Trimming removed 0 bases from V and 8 bases from J, with 11 bases in between. CDR1 and CDR2 from the germline V gene are MNHEY and SVGAGI. The CDR3 coding sequence is TGTGCCAGCAGTTACTCGCAGGGTGCCTATTCACCCCTCCACTTT. Its translation: CASSYSQGAYSPLHF.

This clone has just a few counts. The chain joins TRBV9 to TRBJ2-7, with D perhaps TRBD1 (6 bases). In germline, CDR1 is SGDLS, CDR2 YYNGEE. Trimming shortened V by 4 bases and J by 2 bases, and 16 bases separated the two germline ends. This CDR3 contains 15 residues. The CDR3 DNA follows: TGTGCCAGCAGCTTACGGGCAGGGGCCACCTACGAGCAGTACTTC. Translating it yields CASSLRAGATYEQYF.

The chain recombines TRBV19 with TRBJ1-1; maybe TRBD1 (5 bases). Trimming took off 0 bases at V and 5 bases at J, with 16 bases between the two ends. Germline V CDR1 and CDR2: LNHDA, SQIVND (reference sequence). The CDR3 contains 16 residues. CDR3 loop: CASSIDPAWGRTEAFF. Here the CDR3 DNA reads TGTGCCAGTAGTATAGATCCCGCTTGGGGGAGGACTGAAGCTTTCTTT. Variable domain in full (rest from reference TRBV19 and TRBJ1-1): DGGITQSPKYLFRKEGQNVTLSCEQNLNHDAMYWYRQDPGQGLRLIYYSQIVNDFQKGDIAEGYSVSREKKESFPLTVTSAQKNPTAFYLCASSIDPAWGRTEAFFGQGTRLTVV.

This chain joins TRBV6-5 and TRBJ1-6; 9 bases map to TRBD1. CDR3 size: 14 residues. Germline V gene data show CDR1 as MNHEY and CDR2 as SVGAGI. J lost 10 bases, V lost 6 bases, and 7 bases had no gene match. The CDR3 protein is CASRDGTGRSPLHF. As DNA, the CDR3 is TGTGCCAGCAGGGACGGGACAGGGAGATCACCCCTCCACTTT.

The CDR3, as DNA: TGTGCCAGCAGTGAAGGACTAGCGCCTCGTTACGAGCAGTACTTC. Translated, it gives CASSEGLAPRYEQYF. This sequence joins TRBV6-1 and TRBJ2-7; 8 bases line up with TRBD2. Germline loops: CDR1 MNHNS, CDR2 SASEGT. The ends lost 1 base at V and 4 bases at J; junction bases unmatched: 6. The CDR3 extends over 15 amino acids.

About this clone: Other nucleotide sequences from this sample produce the same CDR3. The rearrangement links TRBV7-2 to TRBJ2-7; D possibly corresponds to TRBD2 (5 bases). The CDR3 loop spans 14 amino acids. Germline V gene sequence: CDR1 SGHTA, CDR2 FQGNSA. V lost 0 bases to trimming and J lost 1 base, with 7 bases between them. The CDR3 bases are TGTGCCAGCAGCTTAGCTGGGAGTTCCTACGAGCAGTACTTC. Translating gives CASSLAGSSYEQYF.

This clone has only a few counts. The chain has TRBV5-1 and TRBJ2-1; 13 bases match TRBD2. Germline CDR1 reads SGHRS; CDR2 reads YFSETQ. The CDR3 has 16 amino acids. Trimming took 3 bases from V and 8 from J; bases not matched to a gene: 8. The CDR3 DNA reads as TGCGCCAGCAGCTGGGGGACTAGCGGGATGTCGCATGAGCAGTTCTTC. The encoded protein is CASSWGTSGMSHEQFF.

The V gene is TRBV11-2, the J gene TRBJ1-2; D call uncertain. The ends were cut back, 1 base at V and 2 bases at J, with 8 bases in the middle. The CDR3 is made up of 14 amino acids. Per the germline V gene, CDR1 is SGHAT and CDR2 is FQNNGV. The CDR3 nucleotides are TGTGCCAGCAGCTTAGGTCGGGGAAACTATGGCTACACCTTC. Protein: CASSLGRGNYGYTF.

This rearrangement joins TRBV10-3 to TRBJ1-4; D not resolved. Between the trimmed V and J ends, which lost 4 bases and 5 bases, there was a span of 5 bases. CDR3 length: 12 amino acids. Germline CDR1 is ENHRY and CDR2 is SYGVKD. CDR3 sequence reads: CAISAGNEKLFF. CDR3 sequence (DNA): TGTGCCATCAGTGCCGGGAATGAAAAACTGTTTTTT.

This clone was observed a handful of times. J is TRBJ1-4 and V is TRBV5-1, with a possible D match to TRBD1 (5 bases). CDR3 length: 16 residues. Trimming removed 4 bases from V and 4 bases from J, with 17 bases in between. Germline lookup yields CDR1 SGHRS and CDR2 YFSETQ. DNA for the CDR3: TGCGCCAGCAGCCTTAATCCGGGACGGGGTAATGAAAAACTGTTTTTT. This encodes CASSLNPGRGNEKLFF.

Concerning this clone itself: Additional DNA sequences in this sample encode the identical CDR3. V and J are TRBV5-1 and TRBJ2-5; TRBD1 or TRBD2 may be the D gene (6 bases each). The germline V gene encodes CDR1 SGHRS and CDR2 YFSETQ. This CDR3 has 15 residues. V lost 1 base, J lost 1 base, and 11 bases lay in between. As DNA, the CDR3 is TGCGCCAGCAGCTTGAATCCGGGGGCCCAAGAGACCCAGTACTTC. Its translation is CASSLNPGAQETQYF.

The CDR3, as DNA: TGTGCCAGCAGCGCAGCGGGGGGGCCCACAGATACGCAGTATTTT. It codes for CASSAAGGPTDTQYF. This rearrangement joins TRBV6-4 to TRBJ2-3, with 10 nucleotides matching TRBD2. J lost 2 bases, V lost 6 bases, and 5 bases had no gene match. This CDR3 comprises 15 residues. Germline V gives CDR1 MRHNA, CDR2 SNTAGT.

Details on this clone: A much larger clonotype is one base distant, so this may be a read error. This chain joins TRBV14 and TRBJ1-1, with 10 bases aligning to TRBD1. The germline V gene encodes CDR1 SGHDN and CDR2 FVKESK. Trimming at V came to 4 bases and at J to 4 bases, leaving 0 bases not matched to a gene. The CDR3 sequence is 13 residues long. The CDR3 sequence: CASSRTGGTEAFF. DNA of the CDR3: TGTGCCAGCAGCCGGACAGGGGGCACTGAAGCTTTCTTT.

The genes are TRBV5-6 and TRBJ2-3; no clear D. V was clipped by 4 bases and J by 1 base, with 16 bases between them. The CDR3 totals 16 residues. CDR1 and CDR2 from the germline V gene are SGHDT and YYEEEE. The DNA of the CDR3 is TGTGCCAGCAGCCACGGATCTCTGTCGGGCACAGATACGCAGTATTTT. This translates into CASSHGSLSGTDTQYF.

This clone was seen just once. The chain joins TRBV23-1 to TRBJ1-4, with no clear D. TRBV23-1 qualifies as an ORF whose function is uncertain. The ends were cut back, 3 bases at V and 5 bases at J, with 10 bases in the middle. The CDR3 consists of 14 residues. The CDR3 DNA sequence: TGCGCCAGCAGTCAGAGGCAGTGGAATGAAAAACTGTTTTTT. This sequence encodes CASSQRQWNEKLFF.

This chain uses TRBV18 with TRBJ1-2; no clear D. Trimming took off 2 bases at V and 4 bases at J, with 8 bases between the two ends. Germline CDR1 is KGHSH and CDR2 is LQKENI. The CDR3 length is 13 residues. The CDR3 protein is CASSPDASYGYTF. The CDR3 coding sequence is TGTGCCAGCTCACCAGACGCTTCCTATGGCTACACCTTC.

The chain recombines TRBV30 with TRBJ2-7; 12 bases match TRBD2. CDR1 GTSNPN and CDR2 SVGIG come from the germline V gene (reference sequence). CDR3 length: 15 amino acids. With V trimmed by 0 bases and J by 6 bases, 6 bases remained unmatched. The CDR3 DNA reads as TGTGCCTGGAGTGTACAGACTAGCGGGAGCGGCGAGCAGTACTTC. It yields the protein CAWSVQTSGSGEQYF.

V usage is TRBV2 and J usage is TRBJ1-1; maybe TRBD1 (5 bases). Germline values: CDR1 SNHLY, CDR2 FYNNEI. The CDR3 is 15 residues long. V was clipped by 10 bases and J by 3 bases, with 21 bases between them. CDR3: CATQRRAGWDTEAFF. The CDR3 region has the DNA TGTGCCACCCAGCGCAGGGCAGGGTGGGACACTGAAGCTTTCTTT.

The table lists this clone with a few counts. The chain recombines TRBV18 with TRBJ1-5, with TRBD1 as a possible D gene (5 bases). CDR1 is KGHSH and CDR2 is LQKENI in the germline V gene. There are 13 residues in the CDR3. Trimming cost V 5 bases and J 11 bases, with 16 bases left between them. The CDR3 sequence: CASSGDMGRAQHF. Written as DNA, the CDR3 is TGTGCCAGCTCAGGAGATATGGGACGAGCCCAGCATTTT.

As for this clone: With a much larger clone just one base away, this may be a read error. This specimen includes other DNA sequences encoding the same CDR3. This chain joins TRBV2 and TRBJ2-7, with D hard to call. This CDR3 comprises 11 residues. Germline V gene data show CDR1 as SNHLY and CDR2 as FYNNEI. V was cut by 1 base and J by 4 bases, with 2 bases left in between. The CDR3 nucleotides read TGTGCCAGCAGTGAAGAGTACGAGCAGTACTTC. It encodes CASSEEYEQYF.

The genes are TRBV28 and TRBJ2-7, with D possibly being TRBD1 (6 bases). The V end was cut by 6 bases, the J end by 1 base, with 13 bases between. From germline, CDR1 is MDHEN and CDR2 SYDVKM. This CDR3 contains 14 residues. CDR3 in amino acids: CASRKERGSYEQYF. The CDR3 DNA reads TGTGCCAGCAGAAAAGAAAGGGGGTCCTACGAGCAGTACTTC. Looking up the rest from reference TRBV28 and TRBJ2-7 gives the full variable domain: DVKVTQSSRYLVKRTGEKVFLECVQDMDHENMFWYRQDPGLGLRLIYFSYDVKMKEKGDIPEGYSVSREKKERFSLILESASTNQTSMYLCASRKERGSYEQYFGPGTRLTVT.

The J gene is TRBJ1-3, the V gene TRBV6-6; D possibly corresponds to TRBD1 (5 bases). The CDR3 spans 13 residues. Germline loops: CDR1 MNHNY, CDR2 SVGAGI (reference sequence). With 7 bases removed from V and 4 bases from J, the gap between germline ends came to 11 bases. The CDR3 region has the DNA TGTGCCAGCAAGGAGGGGCTAGGAAACACCATATATTTT. This translates into CASKEGLGNTIYF.

The rearrangement uses TRBV2 and TRBJ1-1, with TRBD1 identical over 8 bases. Germline V CDR1 and CDR2: SNHLY, FYNNEI. The CDR3 runs 17 residues. The V gene end was trimmed by 4 bases and the J gene end by 0 bases; junction bases not matched to a gene: 10. CDR3 amino acids: CASSAGQASRVNTEAFF. The CDR3 DNA reads as TGTGCCAGCAGTGCGGGACAGGCCTCGAGGGTGAACACTGAAGCTTTCTTT.